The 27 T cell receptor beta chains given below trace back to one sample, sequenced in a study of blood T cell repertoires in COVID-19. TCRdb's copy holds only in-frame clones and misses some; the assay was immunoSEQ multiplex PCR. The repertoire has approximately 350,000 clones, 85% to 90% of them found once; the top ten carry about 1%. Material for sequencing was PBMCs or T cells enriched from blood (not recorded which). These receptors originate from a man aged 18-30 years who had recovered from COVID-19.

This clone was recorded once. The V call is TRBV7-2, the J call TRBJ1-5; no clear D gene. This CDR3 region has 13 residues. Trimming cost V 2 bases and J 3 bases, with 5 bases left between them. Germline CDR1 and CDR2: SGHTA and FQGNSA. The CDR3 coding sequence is TGTGCCAGCAGCTTATCTTTCAATCAGCCCCAGCATTTT. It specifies CASSLSFNQPQHF.

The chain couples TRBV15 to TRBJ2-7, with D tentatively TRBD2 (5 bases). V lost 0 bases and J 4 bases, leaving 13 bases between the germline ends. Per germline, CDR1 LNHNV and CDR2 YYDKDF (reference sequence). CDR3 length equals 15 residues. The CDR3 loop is CATSRDVGRGYEQYF. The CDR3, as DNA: TGTGCCACCAGCAGAGATGTCGGACGGGGATACGAGCAGTACTTC.

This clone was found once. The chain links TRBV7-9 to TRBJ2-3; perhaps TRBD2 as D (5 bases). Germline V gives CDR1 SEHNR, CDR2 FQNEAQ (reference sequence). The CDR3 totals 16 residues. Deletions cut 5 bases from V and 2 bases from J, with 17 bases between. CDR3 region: CASSPRKGAFTDTQYF. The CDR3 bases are TGTGCCAGCAGCCCACGGAAGGGAGCCTTCACAGATACGCAGTATTTT.

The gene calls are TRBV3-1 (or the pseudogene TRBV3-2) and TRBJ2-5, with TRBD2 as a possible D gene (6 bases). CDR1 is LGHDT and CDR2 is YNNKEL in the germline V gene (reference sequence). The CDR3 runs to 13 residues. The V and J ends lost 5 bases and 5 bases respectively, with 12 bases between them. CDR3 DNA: TGTGCCAGCAGCTGGGAGGTTCGGGAGACCCAGTACTTC. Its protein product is CASSWEVRETQYF.

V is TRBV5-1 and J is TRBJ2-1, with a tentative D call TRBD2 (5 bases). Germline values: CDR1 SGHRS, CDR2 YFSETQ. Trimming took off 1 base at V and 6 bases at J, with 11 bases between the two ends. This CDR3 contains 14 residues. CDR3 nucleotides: TGCGCCAGCAGCTTGAGTCGTGCGGGCAATGAGCAGTTCTTC. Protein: CASSLSRAGNEQFF.

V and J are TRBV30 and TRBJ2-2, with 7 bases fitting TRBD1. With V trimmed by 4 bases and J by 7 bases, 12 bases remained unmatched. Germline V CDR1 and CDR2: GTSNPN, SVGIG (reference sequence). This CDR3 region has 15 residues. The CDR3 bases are TGTGCCTGGACGCAAATCCACAGGGGTCTCGGGGAGCTGTTTTTT. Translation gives CAWTQIHRGLGELFF.

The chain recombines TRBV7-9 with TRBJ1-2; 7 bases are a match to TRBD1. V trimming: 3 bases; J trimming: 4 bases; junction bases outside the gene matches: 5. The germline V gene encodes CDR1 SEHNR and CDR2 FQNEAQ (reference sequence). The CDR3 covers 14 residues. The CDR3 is CASSLTGMVYGYTF. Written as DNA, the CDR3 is TGTGCCAGCAGCTTGACAGGGATGGTCTATGGCTACACCTTC.

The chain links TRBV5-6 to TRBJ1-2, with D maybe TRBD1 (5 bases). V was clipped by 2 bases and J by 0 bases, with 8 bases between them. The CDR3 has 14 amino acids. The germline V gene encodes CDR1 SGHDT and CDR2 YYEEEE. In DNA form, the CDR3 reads TGTGCCAGCAGCTTATCAGGGACTAACTATGGCTACACCTTC. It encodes CASSLSGTNYGYTF.

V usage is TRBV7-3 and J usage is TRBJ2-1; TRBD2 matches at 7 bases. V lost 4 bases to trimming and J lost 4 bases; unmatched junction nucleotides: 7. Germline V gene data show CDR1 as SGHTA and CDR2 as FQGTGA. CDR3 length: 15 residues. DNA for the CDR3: TGTGCCAGCAGCTCCCGCGGGGAGGGATACAATGAGCAGTTCTTC. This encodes CASSSRGEGYNEQFF. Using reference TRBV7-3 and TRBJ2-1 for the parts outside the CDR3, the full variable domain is GAGVSQTPSNKVTEKGKYVELRCDPISGHTALYWYRQSLGQGPEFLIYFQGTGAADDSGLPNDRFFAVRPEGSVSTLKIQRTERGDSAVYLCASSSRGEGYNEQFFGPGTRLTVL.

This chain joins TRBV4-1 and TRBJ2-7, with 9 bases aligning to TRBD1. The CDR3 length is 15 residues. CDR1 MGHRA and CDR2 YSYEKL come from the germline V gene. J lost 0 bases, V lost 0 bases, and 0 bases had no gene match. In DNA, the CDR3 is TGCGCCAGCAGCCAAGAGGGACAGGGCTCCTACGAGCAGTACTTC. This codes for CASSQEGQGSYEQYF.

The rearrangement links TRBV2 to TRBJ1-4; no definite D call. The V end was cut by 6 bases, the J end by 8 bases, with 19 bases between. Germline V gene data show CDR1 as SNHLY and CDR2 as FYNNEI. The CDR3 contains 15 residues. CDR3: CASSSGLQGREKLFF. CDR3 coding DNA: TGTGCCAGCAGCTCGGGCCTTCAAGGGAGGGAAAAACTGTTTTTT.

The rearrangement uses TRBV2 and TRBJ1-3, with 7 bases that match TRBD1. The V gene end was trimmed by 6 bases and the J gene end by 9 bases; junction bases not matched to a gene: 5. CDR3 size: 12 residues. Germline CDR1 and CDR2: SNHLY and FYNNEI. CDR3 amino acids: CASRGQPSTIYF. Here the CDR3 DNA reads TGTGCCAGCAGGGGACAGCCAAGCACCATATATTTT.

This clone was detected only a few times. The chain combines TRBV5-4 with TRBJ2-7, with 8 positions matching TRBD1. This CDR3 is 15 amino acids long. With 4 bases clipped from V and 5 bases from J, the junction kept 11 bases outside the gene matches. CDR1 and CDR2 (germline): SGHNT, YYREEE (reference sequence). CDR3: CASSLTGQGFDEQYF. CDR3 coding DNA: TGTGCCAGCAGCCTCACCGGACAGGGTTTCGACGAGCAGTACTTC.

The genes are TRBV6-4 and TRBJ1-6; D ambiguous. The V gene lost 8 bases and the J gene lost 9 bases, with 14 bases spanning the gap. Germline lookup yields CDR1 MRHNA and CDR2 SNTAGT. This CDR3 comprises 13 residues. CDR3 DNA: TGTGCCAGCTTGGGGAGGAATTGTTCACCCCTCCACTTT. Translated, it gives CASLGRNCSPLHF.

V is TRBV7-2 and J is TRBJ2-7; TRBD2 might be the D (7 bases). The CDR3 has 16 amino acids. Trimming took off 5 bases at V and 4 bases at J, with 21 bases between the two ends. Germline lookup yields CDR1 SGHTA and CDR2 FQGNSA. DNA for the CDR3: TGTGCCAGCAGCGAAGGTCCCGGGGGGCGAGGTTACGAGCAGTACTTC. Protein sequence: CASSEGPGGRGYEQYF.

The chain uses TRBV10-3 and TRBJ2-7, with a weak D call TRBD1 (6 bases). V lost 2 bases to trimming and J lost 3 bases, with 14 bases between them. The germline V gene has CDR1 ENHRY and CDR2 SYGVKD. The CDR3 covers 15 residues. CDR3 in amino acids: CAISEVGQLYYEQYF. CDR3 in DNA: TGTGCCATCAGTGAGGTTGGACAGCTATACTACGAGCAGTACTTC.

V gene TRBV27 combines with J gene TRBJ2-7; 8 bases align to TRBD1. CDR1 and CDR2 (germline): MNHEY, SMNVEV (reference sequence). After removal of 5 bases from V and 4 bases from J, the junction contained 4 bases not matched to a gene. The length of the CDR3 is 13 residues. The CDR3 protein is CASSIRTGYEQYF. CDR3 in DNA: TGTGCCAGCAGTATCCGGACAGGGTACGAGCAGTACTTC.

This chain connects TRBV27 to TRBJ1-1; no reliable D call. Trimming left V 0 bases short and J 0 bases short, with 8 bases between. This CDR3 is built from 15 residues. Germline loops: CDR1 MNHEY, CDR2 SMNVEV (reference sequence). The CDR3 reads CASSLSITLNTEAFF. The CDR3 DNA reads TGTGCCAGCAGTTTATCGATAACACTGAACACTGAAGCTTTCTTT.

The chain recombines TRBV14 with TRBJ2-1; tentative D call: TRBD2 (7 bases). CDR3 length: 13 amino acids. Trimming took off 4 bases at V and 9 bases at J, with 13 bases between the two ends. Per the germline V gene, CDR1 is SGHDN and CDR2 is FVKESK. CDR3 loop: CASSLSGGAEQFF. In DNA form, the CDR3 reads TGTGCCAGCAGCCTTTCGGGGGGCGCTGAGCAGTTCTTC.

CDR3 in amino acids: CASSYRRGTANTGELFF. DNA of the CDR3: TGCGCCAGCAGCTACCGCAGGGGGACAGCCAACACCGGGGAGCTGTTTTTT. The genes are TRBV5-1 and TRBJ2-2; 7 nucleotides align to TRBD1. V lost 3 bases and J lost 2; bases outside the gene matches: 10. This CDR3 comprises 17 residues. Germline CDR1 and CDR2: SGHRS and YFSETQ.

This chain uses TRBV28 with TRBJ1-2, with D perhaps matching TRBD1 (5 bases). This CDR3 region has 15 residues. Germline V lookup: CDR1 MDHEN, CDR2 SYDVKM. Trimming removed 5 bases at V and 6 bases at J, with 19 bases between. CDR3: CASSPPMGQTNGYTF. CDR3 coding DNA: TGTGCCAGCAGTCCACCAATGGGGCAAACTAATGGCTACACCTTC.

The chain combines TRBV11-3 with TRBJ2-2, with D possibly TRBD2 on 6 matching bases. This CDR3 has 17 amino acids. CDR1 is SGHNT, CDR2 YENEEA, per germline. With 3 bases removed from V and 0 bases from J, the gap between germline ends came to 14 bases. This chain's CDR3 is CASSFGGVASNTGELFF. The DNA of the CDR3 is TGTGCCAGCAGCTTTGGAGGGGTAGCGTCGAACACCGGGGAGCTGTTTTTT.

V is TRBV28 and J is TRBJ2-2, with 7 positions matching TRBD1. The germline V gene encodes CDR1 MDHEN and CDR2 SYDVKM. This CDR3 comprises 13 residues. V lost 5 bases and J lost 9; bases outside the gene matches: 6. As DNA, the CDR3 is TGTGCCAGCAGTCACAGGGGCGCCTGGGAGCTGTTTTTT. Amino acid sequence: CASSHRGAWELFF.

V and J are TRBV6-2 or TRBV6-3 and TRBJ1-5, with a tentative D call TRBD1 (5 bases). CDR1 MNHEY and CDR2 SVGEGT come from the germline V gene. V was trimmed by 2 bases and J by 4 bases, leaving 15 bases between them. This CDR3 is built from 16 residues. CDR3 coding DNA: TGTGCCAGCAGTTACCAGGGTGCTCCCACTAATCAGCCCCAGCATTTT. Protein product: CASSYQGAPTNQPQHF.

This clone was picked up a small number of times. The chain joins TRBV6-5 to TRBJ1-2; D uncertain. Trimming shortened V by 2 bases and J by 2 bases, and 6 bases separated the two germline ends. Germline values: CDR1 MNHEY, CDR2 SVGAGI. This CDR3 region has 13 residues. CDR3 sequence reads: CASSYRRNYGYTF. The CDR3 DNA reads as TGTGCCAGCAGTTACAGGAGGAACTATGGCTACACCTTC.

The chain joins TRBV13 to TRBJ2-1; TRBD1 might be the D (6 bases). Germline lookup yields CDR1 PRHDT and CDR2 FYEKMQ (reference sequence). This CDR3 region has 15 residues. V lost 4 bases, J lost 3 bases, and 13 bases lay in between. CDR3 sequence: CASSSEGVYYNEQFF. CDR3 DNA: TGTGCCAGCAGCTCCGAGGGGGTCTACTACAATGAGCAGTTCTTC.

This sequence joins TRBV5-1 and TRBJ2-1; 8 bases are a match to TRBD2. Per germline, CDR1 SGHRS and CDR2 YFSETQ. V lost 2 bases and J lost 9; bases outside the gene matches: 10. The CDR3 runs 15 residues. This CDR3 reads CASSFPPGGLTEQFF. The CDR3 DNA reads TGCGCCAGCAGCTTCCCCCCGGGAGGGCTGACTGAGCAGTTCTTC.